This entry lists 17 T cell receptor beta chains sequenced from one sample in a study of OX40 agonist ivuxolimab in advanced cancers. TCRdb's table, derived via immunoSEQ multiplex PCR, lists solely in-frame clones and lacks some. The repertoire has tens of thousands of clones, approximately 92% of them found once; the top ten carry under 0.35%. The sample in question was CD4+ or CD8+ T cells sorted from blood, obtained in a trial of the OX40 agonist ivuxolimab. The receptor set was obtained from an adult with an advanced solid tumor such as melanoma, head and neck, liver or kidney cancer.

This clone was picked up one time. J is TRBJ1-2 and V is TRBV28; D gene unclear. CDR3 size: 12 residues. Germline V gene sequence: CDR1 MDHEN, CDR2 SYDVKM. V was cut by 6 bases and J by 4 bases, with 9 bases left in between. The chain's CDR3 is CASRIRPYGYTF. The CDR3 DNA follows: TGTGCCAGCAGAATAAGGCCCTATGGCTACACCTTC.

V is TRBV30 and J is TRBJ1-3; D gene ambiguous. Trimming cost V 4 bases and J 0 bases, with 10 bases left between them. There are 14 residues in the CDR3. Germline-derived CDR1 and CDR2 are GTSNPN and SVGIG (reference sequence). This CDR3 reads CAWNHGVSGNTIYF. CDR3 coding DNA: TGTGCCTGGAACCATGGGGTCTCTGGAAACACCATATATTTT.

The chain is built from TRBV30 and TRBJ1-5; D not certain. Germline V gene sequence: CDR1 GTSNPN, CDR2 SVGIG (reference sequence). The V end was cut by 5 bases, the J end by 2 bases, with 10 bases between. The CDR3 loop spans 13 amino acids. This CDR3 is CAWGYGGNQPQHF. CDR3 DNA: TGTGCCTGGGGGTACGGCGGCAATCAGCCCCAGCATTTT.

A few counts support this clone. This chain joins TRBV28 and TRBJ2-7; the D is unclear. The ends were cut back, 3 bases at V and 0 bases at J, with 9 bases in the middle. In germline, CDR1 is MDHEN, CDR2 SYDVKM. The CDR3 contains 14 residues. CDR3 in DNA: TGTGCCAGCAGTTTGACCGAGAGCTCCTACGAGCAGTACTTC. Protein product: CASSLTESSYEQYF.

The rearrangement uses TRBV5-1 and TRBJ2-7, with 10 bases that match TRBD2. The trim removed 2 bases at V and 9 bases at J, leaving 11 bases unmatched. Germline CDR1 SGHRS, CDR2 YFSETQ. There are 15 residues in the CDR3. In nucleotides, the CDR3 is TGCGCCAGCAGCTTAGCGGGAGGGCTACAACGAGGGCAGTACTTC. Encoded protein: CASSLAGGLQRGQYF.

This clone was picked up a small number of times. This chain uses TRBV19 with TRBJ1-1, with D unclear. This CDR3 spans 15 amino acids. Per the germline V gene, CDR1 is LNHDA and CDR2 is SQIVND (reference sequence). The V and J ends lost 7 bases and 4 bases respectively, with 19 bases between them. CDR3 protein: CASNAPRVAPTEAFF. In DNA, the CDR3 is TGTGCCAGTAACGCCCCCCGGGTGGCCCCCACTGAAGCTTTCTTT.

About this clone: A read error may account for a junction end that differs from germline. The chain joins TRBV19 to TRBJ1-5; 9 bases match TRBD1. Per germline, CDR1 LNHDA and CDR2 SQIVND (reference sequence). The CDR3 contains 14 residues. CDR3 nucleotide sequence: TGTGCCAGTAGTAATACAGGGGGCAACCAGCCCCAGCATTTT. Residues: CASSNTGGNQPQHF.

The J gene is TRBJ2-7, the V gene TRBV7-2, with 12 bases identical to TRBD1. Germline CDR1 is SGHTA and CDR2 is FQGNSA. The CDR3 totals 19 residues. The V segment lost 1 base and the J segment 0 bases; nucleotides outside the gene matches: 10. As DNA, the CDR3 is TGTGCCAGCAGCTTAGTAGGTTGGGGACAGGGGGCAAACTCCTACGAGCAGTACTTC. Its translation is CASSLVGWGQGANSYEQYF.

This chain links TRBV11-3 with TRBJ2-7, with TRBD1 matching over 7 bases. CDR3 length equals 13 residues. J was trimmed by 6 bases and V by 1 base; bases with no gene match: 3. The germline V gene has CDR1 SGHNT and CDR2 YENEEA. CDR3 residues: CASSLGGGLEQYF. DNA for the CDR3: TGTGCCAGCAGCTTAGGAGGGGGCCTCGAGCAGTACTTC.

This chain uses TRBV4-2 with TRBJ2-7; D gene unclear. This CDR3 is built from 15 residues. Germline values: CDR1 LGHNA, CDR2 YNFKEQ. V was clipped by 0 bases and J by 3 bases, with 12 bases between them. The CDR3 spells CASSQDRAPDYEQYF. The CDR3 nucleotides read TGTGCCAGCAGCCAAGATCGGGCTCCCGACTACGAGCAGTACTTC.

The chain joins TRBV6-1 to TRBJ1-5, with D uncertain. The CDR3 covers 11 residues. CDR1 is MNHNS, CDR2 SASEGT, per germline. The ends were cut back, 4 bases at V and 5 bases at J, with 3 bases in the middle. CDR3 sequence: CASSGDQPQHF. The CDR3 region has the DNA TGTGCCAGCAGTGGGGATCAGCCCCAGCATTTT.

This chain's CDR3 is CASSRTRQGRQYF. The CDR3 region has the DNA TGCGCCAGCAGCCGTACCCGACAGGGTAGGCAGTACTTC. The genes are TRBV4-3 and TRBJ2-7, with TRBD1 matching 7 bases. The ends lost 4 bases at V and 9 bases at J; junction bases unmatched: 9. The CDR3 extends over 13 amino acids. In germline, CDR1 is LGHNA, CDR2 YSLEER.

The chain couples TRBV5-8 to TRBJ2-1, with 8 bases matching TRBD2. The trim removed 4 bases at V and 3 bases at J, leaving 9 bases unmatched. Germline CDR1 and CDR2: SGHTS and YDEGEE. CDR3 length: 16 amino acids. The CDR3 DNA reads TGTGCCAGCAGCCCGGAACCCGGGGGGGGCTACAATGAGCAGTTCTTC. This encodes CASSPEPGGGYNEQFF.

The CDR3 region is CASSDSPGQGMDGYTF. The CDR3 DNA follows: TGTGCCAGCAGTGACTCCCCGGGACAGGGTATGGATGGCTACACCTTC. J is TRBJ1-2 and V is TRBV25-1; 9 bases are a match to TRBD1. J gave up 6 bases and V 3 bases, and 11 bases lay outside the gene matches. CDR1 MGHDK and CDR2 SYGVNS come from the germline V gene. This CDR3 spans 16 amino acids.

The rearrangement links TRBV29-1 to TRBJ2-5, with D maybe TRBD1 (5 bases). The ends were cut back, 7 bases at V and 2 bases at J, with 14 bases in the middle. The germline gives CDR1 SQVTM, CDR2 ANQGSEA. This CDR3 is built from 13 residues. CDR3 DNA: TGCAGCGCCAGGAGCAGGGATCAAGAGACCCAGTACTTC. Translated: CSARSRDQETQYF.

CDR3 sequence: CASSVDLLATEAFF. The CDR3 nucleotides are TGTGCCAGCAGCGTCGACCTCCTGGCCACTGAAGCTTTCTTT. The genes are TRBV9 and TRBJ1-1; D is unresolved. The CDR3 spans 14 residues. Trimming took 2 bases from V and 4 from J, leaving 12 bases between them. The V gene's germline CDR1 is SGDLS and CDR2 YYNGEE.

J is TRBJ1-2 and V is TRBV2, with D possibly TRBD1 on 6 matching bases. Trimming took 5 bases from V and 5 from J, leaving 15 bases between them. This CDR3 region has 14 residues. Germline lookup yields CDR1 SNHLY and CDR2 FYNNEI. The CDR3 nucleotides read TGTGCCAGCAGTTTAATAGGACAGATTTATGGCTACACCTTC. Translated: CASSLIGQIYGYTF.